The clone carrying this T cell receptor beta chain has a handful of counts. Its cognate antigen is unknown. This sample is part of a study of cytomegalovirus exposure and HLA in healthy donors. The study, taken as a whole, reports: Later work associated 17,000 or so TCR beta sequences with HLA alleles at 0.05 false discovery rate. Follow-up analysis later connected one missense variant in DCLRE1C with trimming of TCR beta V- and J-genes.

Primers: 60 Vbeta forward and 13 Jbeta reverse. Clones were sequenced by immunoSEQ multiplex PCR, and TCRdb holds only the in-frame ones, with some missing. Found here are 150,000 or so clones, approximately 82% of them singletons; the top ten hold about 11%. V gave up 2 bases and J gave up 0 bases; unmatched junction bases: 4. CDR1 and CDR2 from the germline V gene are SGHRS and YFSETQ. The CDR3 extends over 16 amino acids. This receptor was identified in a man between 18 and 29 years old in good health and CMV-seropositive. The gene calls are TRBV5-1 and TRBJ2-3, with 9 bases aligning to TRBD2. Sequencing was done on a sample of PBMCs. CDR3 region: CASSLSGRPSTDTQYF. The CDR3 nucleotides are TGCGCCAGCAGCTTAAGCGGGAGGCCTAGCACAGATACGCAGTATTTT.